Listed here is a single TCR beta chain. J was trimmed by 4 bases and V by 0 bases; bases with no gene match: 8. Per the germline V gene, CDR1 is SGHRS and CDR2 is YFSETQ. The CDR3 length is 16 residues. In the original analysis: Reference gene primer amplification gave nucleated cell count estimates. Assay: immunoSEQ multiplex PCR; the TCRdb copy retains only in-frame clones and omits some. Clonal size and the V and J genes are those of that table, whereas D and trimming came from the DNA. Counted here are hundreds of thousands of clones, 65% to 90% occurring once; the ten biggest clones make up roughly 7%. The data originate from a study of blood T cell repertoires in COVID-19. On the study more broadly: Samples representing acute and convalescent COVID-19 were sourced from the United States, Italy and Spain. T cells, B-cell-depleted T cells, or PBMCs provided the cDNA or gDNA that served as material.

The TCR was taken from a human donor in a cohort sampled during active COVID-19. The chain carries TRBV5-1 and TRBJ2-7; 9 positions match TRBD1. Sequences were obtained from peripheral blood. This CDR3 reads CASSLAAGQGGYEQYF. In nucleotides, the CDR3 is TGCGCCAGCAGCTTGGCCGCGGGACAGGGAGGGTACGAGCAGTACTTC.